This T cell receptor beta chain was observed in a study of T cells after yellow fever vaccination. TCRdb used MiXCR to reprocess the 5' RACE reads, holding one entry per CDR3 protein. Seen here are about 320,000 distinct CDR3 sequences, around 4.5% observed once, and the top ten hold just under 20%. Germline CDR1 is SGHNT and CDR2 is YENEEA. The length of the CDR3 is 13 residues. Between the trimmed V and J ends, which lost 5 bases and 5 bases, there was a span of 12 bases. Comments on this clonotype: Its antigen is unknown.

Overall study results and limits: On re-exposure, the response was weaker but peaked faster, at day 5 versus 15. Subsequent to the booster, the majority of primary-vaccination clones reappeared (96% CD4, 85% to 90% CD8).

The clonotype comes from a man aged 18-30 years who received the YFV17D yellow fever vaccine. The sample in question was PBMCs, obtained 15 days after the yellow fever booster vaccination. The chain recombines TRBV11-3 with TRBJ2-5; weak D call: TRBD2 (5 bases). The CDR3 DNA sequence: TGTGCCAGCAGCCAGCCGGGCGGGGAGACCCAGTACTTC. It is translated as CASSQPGGETQYF.